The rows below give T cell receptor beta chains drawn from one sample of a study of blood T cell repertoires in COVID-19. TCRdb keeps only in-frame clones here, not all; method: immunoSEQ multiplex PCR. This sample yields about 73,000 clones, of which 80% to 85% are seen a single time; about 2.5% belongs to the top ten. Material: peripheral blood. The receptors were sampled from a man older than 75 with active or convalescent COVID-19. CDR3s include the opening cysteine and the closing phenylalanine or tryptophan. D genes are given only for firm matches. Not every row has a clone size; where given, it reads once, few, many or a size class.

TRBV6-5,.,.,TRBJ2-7,TGTGCCAGCAGCCAATCCTACGAGCAGTACTTC,CASSQSYEQYF
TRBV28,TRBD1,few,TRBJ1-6,TGTGCCAGCCGGACAGGACCCTCCTATAATTCACCCCTCCACTTT,CASRTGPSYNSPLHF
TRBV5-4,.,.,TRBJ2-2,TGTGCCAGCAGCTTGGTCGGGTACGGGGAGCTGTTTTTT,CASSLVGYGELFF
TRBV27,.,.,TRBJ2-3,TGTGCCAGCAGTTTAAGTGGCCAGGGCGTTCATTATTTT,CASSLSGQGVHYF
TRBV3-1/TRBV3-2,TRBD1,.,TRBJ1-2,TGTGCCAGCAGCCCGGCTGGGGACAGGGCTAACTATGGCTACACCTTC,CASSPAGDRANYGYTF
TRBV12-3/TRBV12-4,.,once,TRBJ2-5,TGTGCCAGCAGTCTGTTGACACAAGAGACCCAGTACTTC,CASSLLTQETQYF
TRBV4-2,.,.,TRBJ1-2,TGTGCCAGCAGCCAAGATCAAGGGGCGGCGGTTCAGGGCTACACCTTC,CASSQDQGAAVQGYTF
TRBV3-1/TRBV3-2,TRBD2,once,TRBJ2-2,TGTGCCAGCAGCCAAGTTGGGGGAGCGGGAGTGGCCGGGGAGCTGTTTTTT,CASSQVGGAGVAGELFF
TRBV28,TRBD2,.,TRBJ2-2,TGTGCCAGCAGTTTACTAGCGGGACCATCCACCGGGGAGCTGTTTTTT,CASSLLAGPSTGELFF
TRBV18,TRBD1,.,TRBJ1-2,TGTGCCAGCTCACCTCTCGACAGGGGGAACTATGGCTACACCTTC,CASSPLDRGNYGYTF
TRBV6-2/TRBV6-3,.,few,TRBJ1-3,TGTGCCAGCAGTTACGGCGGGTCTGGAAACACCATATATTTT,CASSYGGSGNTIYF
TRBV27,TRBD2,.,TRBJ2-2,TGTGCCAGCAGTTCAACTAGCGGGGGGGCTATCGGGGAGCTGTTTTTT,CASSSTSGGAIGELFF
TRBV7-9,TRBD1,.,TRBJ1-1,TGTGCCAGCAGCTTGGACAGGTGGAACACTGAAGCTTTCTTT,CASSLDRWNTEAFF
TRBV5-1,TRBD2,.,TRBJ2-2,TGCGCCAGCAGCGAAACTAGCGGGGGGGACACCGGGGAGCTGTTTTTT,CASSETSGGDTGELFF
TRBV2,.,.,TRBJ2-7,TGTGCCAGCAAGCCAAACGGACAGTTCTCCTACGAGCAGTACTTC,CASKPNGQFSYEQYF
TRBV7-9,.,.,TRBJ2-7,TGTGCCAGCAGCTTGACAGGTGCCCCCTACGAGCAGTACTTC,CASSLTGAPYEQYF
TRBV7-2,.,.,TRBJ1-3,TGTGCCAGCAGCTTCCGCAGGGCTGGAAACACCATATATTTT,CASSFRRAGNTIYF
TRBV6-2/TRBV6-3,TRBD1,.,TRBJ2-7,TGTGCCAGCAGTTACCGGGACAGGGTAAACTACGAGCAGTACTTC,CASSYRDRVNYEQYF
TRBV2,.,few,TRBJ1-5,TGTGCCAGCAGCGACAGGCTTCGTAATGGGGGGCCCCAGCATTTT,CASSDRLRNGGPQHF
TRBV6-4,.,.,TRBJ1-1,TGTGCCAGCAGCCGGGAGGCCAGGACTGAAGCTTTCTTT,CASSREARTEAFF
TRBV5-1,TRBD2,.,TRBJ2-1,TGCGCCAGCAGCTCTAGCGGGGTCGCCTCCTACAATGAGCAGTTCTTC,CASSSSGVASYNEQFF
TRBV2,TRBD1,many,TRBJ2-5,TGTGCCAGCAGTGCGGTGCAGGGGGCAGAGACCCAGTACTTC,CASSAVQGAETQYF
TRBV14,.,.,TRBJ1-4,TGTGCCAGCAGCCGGCTAGGGGATGAAAAACTGTTTTTT,CASSRLGDEKLFF
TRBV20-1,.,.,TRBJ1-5,TGCAGTGCTAGTCGGACAGGCAATCAGCCCCAGCATTTT,CSASRTGNQPQHF
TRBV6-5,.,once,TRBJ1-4,TGTGCCAGCAGGGACACAACTAATGAAAAACTGTTTTTT,CASRDTTNEKLFF
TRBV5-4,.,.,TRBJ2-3,TGTGCCAGCAGCGAGGACCAAGGGGCAGATACGCAGTATTTT,CASSEDQGADTQYF